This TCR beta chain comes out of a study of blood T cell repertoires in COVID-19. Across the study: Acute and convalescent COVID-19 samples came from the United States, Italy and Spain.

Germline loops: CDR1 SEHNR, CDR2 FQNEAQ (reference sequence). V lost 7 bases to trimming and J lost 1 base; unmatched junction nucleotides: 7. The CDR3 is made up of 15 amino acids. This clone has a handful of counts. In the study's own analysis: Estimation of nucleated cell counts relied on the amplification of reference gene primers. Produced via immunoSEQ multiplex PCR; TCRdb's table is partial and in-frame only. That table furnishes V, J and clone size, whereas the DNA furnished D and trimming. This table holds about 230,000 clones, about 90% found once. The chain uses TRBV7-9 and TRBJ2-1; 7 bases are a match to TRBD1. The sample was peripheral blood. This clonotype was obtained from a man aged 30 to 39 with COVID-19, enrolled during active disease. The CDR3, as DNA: TGTGCCAGCACCCCGACAGGGAATTCCTACAATGAGCAGTTCTTC. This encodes CASTPTGNSYNEQFF.